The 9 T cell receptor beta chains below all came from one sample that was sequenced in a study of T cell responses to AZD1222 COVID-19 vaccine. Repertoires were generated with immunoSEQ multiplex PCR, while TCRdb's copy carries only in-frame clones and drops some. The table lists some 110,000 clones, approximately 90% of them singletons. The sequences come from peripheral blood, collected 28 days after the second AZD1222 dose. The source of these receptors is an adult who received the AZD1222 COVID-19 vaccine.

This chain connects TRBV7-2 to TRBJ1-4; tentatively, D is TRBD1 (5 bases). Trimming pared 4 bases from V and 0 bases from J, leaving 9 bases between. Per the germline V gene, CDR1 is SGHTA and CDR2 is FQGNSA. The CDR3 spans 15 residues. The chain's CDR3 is CASSSMGATNEKLFF. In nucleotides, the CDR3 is TGTGCCAGCAGCTCTATGGGGGCAACTAATGAAAAACTGTTTTTT.

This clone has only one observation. This CDR3 reads CASAPEAGSTDTQYF. CDR3 nucleotide sequence: TGTGCTAGTGCCCCCGAGGCGGGGAGCACAGATACGCAGTATTTT. The genes are TRBV12-5 and TRBJ2-3, with TRBD2 as a possible D gene (6 bases). This CDR3 is built from 15 residues. Trimming shortened V by 7 bases and J by 0 bases, and 14 bases separated the two germline ends. Germline V gives CDR1 LGHNT, CDR2 FRNRAP.

CDR3 sequence reads: CASSPLEAGNTIYF. The CDR3 DNA reads as TGTGCCAGTAGCCCCTTAGAGGCTGGAAACACCATATATTTT. V gene TRBV19 combines with J gene TRBJ1-3; D ambiguous. Trimming removed 6 bases from V and 2 bases from J, with 11 bases in between. The CDR3 is made up of 14 amino acids. Germline CDR1 is LNHDA and CDR2 is SQIVND (reference sequence).

The CDR3 spells CASSARTAGDLSAFF. CDR3 bases: TGTGCCAGCAGCGCCCGGACAGCGGGGGACCTGTCGGCTTTCTTT. V and J are TRBV7-2 and TRBJ1-1, with D possibly being TRBD1 (6 bases). Per germline, CDR1 SGHTA and CDR2 FQGNSA. CDR3 length: 15 residues. Trimming left V 5 bases short and J 11 bases short, with 24 bases between. Drawing the rest from reference TRBV7-2 and TRBJ1-1, the complete variable domain is GAGVSQSPSNKVTEKGKDVELRCDPISGHTALYWYRQSLGQGLEFLIYFQGNSAPDKSGLPSDRFSAERTGGSVSTLTIQRTQQEDSAVYLCASSARTAGDLSAFFGQGTRLTVV.

The CDR3 DNA is TGTGCCAGCTCACCTAATATACAGGGATCCCGATTGAACACTGAAGCTTTCTTT. It encodes CASSPNIQGSRLNTEAFF. This chain uses TRBV18 with TRBJ1-1, with D possibly being TRBD1 (6 bases). Trimming removed 3 bases at V and 0 bases at J, with 20 bases between. CDR3 length: 18 amino acids. CDR1 KGHSH and CDR2 LQKENI come from the germline V gene.

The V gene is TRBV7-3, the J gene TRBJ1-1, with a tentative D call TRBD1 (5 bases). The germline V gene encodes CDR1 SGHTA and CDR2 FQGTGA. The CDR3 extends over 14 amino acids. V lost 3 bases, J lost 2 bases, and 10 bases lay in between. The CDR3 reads CASSLGPANTEAFF. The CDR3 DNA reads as TGTGCCAGCAGCTTGGGACCGGCTAACACTGAAGCTTTCTTT.

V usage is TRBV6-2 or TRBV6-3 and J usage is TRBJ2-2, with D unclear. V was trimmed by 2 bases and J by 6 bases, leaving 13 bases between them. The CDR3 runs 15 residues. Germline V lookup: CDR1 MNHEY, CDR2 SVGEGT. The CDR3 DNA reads TGTGCCAGCAGTTACGGCCCTACTACGTCCGGGGAGCTGTTTTTT. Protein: CASSYGPTTSGELFF.

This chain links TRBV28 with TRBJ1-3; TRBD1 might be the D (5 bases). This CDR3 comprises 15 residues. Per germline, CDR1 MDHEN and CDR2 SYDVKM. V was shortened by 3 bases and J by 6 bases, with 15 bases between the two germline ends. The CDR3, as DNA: TGTGCCAGCAGTTTGCCCCGGCAGGGTACAAACACCATATATTTT. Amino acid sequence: CASSLPRQGTNTIYF.

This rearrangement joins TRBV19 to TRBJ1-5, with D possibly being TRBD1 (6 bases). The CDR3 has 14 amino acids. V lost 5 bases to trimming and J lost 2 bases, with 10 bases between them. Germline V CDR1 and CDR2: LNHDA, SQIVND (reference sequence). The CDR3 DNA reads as TGTGCCAGTAGTGAACAGGGACGCAATCAGCCCCAGCATTTT. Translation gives CASSEQGRNQPQHF.